The 27 T cell receptor beta chains below were found in one sample sequenced in a study of blood T cells in healthy people across ages. Together with a sample-barcoded 5' primer, a J-beta primer mix was included in a second PCR lasting about 7 to 12 cycles. MiXCR was run by TCRdb on the 5' RACE reads, yielding one entry per CDR3 protein. The sample has 700,000 to 900,000 distinct CDR3 sequences; about 48% are singletons. Material: blood. Receptor source: a man at least 80 years old in good health.

This clonotype was seen only a few times. The chain joins TRBV29-1 to TRBJ2-1; 7 nucleotides match TRBD1. The ends lost 7 bases at V and 0 bases at J; junction bases unmatched: 9. The CDR3 sequence is 15 residues long. In germline, CDR1 is SQVTM, CDR2 ANQGSEA. For the CDR3, the DNA is TGCAGCGGGAAAGGGACAGCCAGCTCCTACAATGAGCAGTTCTTC. Residues: CSGKGTASSYNEQFF.

The chain joins TRBV28 to TRBJ2-5, with 8 bases that match TRBD2. The CDR3 contains 14 residues. Germline V gene data show CDR1 as MDHEN and CDR2 as SYDVKM. After removal of 6 bases from V and 5 bases from J, the junction contained 8 bases not matched to a gene. The CDR3 nucleotides read TGTGCCAGCAGAAAAGCGGGAGCGGGCGAGACCCAGTACTTC. Its protein is CASRKAGAGETQYF.

V is TRBV20-1 and J is TRBJ2-7, with 7 bases matching TRBD2. Unmatched junction bases numbered 4, after V lost 5 bases and J lost 0 bases. CDR1 and CDR2 from the germline V gene are DFQATT and SNEGSKA (reference sequence). The CDR3 loop spans 13 amino acids. The CDR3 DNA is TGCAGTGCTGGGAGGACTAGCTCCTACGAGCAGTACTTC. Amino acid sequence: CSAGRTSSYEQYF.

Remarks on this clonotype: A much larger clone differs from this one at a single base, so this may be a read error. This chain connects TRBV20-1 to TRBJ2-5; D uncertain. The V end lost 0 bases, the J end lost 5 bases, and 13 bases lay between the germline ends. Germline V lookup: CDR1 DFQATT, CDR2 SNEGSKA (reference sequence). The CDR3 is made up of 14 amino acids. As DNA, the CDR3 is TGCAGTGCTAGAGATCGCTTGGTTCGGGAGACCCAGTACTTC. It specifies CSARDRLVRETQYF.

V is TRBV3-1 and J is TRBJ2-1, with a possible D match to TRBD2 (6 bases). The V gene lost 2 bases and the J gene lost 2 bases, with 13 bases spanning the gap. Per germline, CDR1 LGHDT and CDR2 YNNKEL (reference sequence). This CDR3 has 16 amino acids. The CDR3 here is CASSQSGRGAYNEQFF. For the CDR3, the DNA is TGTGCCAGCAGCCAATCGGGGCGGGGCGCCTACAATGAGCAGTTCTTC.

In its sample, this clonotype was seen a few times. The V call is TRBV20-1, the J call TRBJ2-1, with 11 bases aligning to TRBD2. CDR1 is DFQATT, CDR2 SNEGSKA, per germline (reference sequence). V shed 6 bases and J 7 bases; nucleotides not matched to a gene: 8. The CDR3 has 14 amino acids. The CDR3 sequence: CSASGTSGGNEQFF. DNA for the CDR3: TGCAGTGCCTCAGGGACTAGCGGAGGGAATGAGCAGTTCTTC.

For this clonotype: Just one base apart from a much larger clone, this may be a read error. The chain recombines TRBV2 with TRBJ1-2; possible D gene TRBD1, 5 bases. The CDR3 consists of 14 residues. The V end lost 3 bases, the J end lost 6 bases, and 14 bases lay between the germline ends. The germline V gene encodes CDR1 SNHLY and CDR2 FYNNEI. CDR3 amino acids: CASSDRGGRDGYTF. CDR3 sequence (DNA): TGTGCCAGCAGTGATAGGGGCGGTAGGGATGGCTACACCTTC. The variable domain in full, completed from reference TRBV2 and TRBJ1-2, reads EPEVTQTPSHQVTQMGQEVILRCVPISNHLYFYWYRQILGQKVEFLVSFYNNEISEKSEIFDDQFSVERPDGSNFTLKIRSTKLEDSAMYFCASSDRGGRDGYTFGSGTRLTVV.

On this clonotype itself: A junction boundary mismatches the germline segment, possibly from a read error. J is TRBJ2-7 and V is TRBV28; TRBD2 agrees at 7 bases. This CDR3 region has 15 residues. CDR1 MDHEN and CDR2 SYDVKM come from the germline V gene. CDR3 region: CASSLVSGLTYEQYF. CDR3 bases: TGTGCCAGCAGTTTAGTTAGCGGGCTCACCTACGAGCAGTATTTC.

In this sample, this clonotype turned up a few times. The junction differs from germline at one of its ends, possibly a read error. The rearrangement uses TRBV5-1 and TRBJ2-1; possible D gene TRBD2, 6 bases. CDR1 and CDR2 (germline): SGHRS, YFSETQ. The length of the CDR3 is 16 residues. The CDR3 DNA follows: TGCGCCAGCAGCTTGGGCGGGGCCACCCCCTATAATGAGCAGTTCTTC. As protein: CASSLGGATPYNEQFF.

This clonotype has a handful of counts. The J gene is TRBJ2-3, the V gene TRBV20-1; 9 bases align to TRBD1. Looked up from germline, CDR1 is DFQATT and CDR2 is SNEGSKA (reference sequence). This CDR3 is built from 16 residues. After removal of 5 bases from V and 2 bases from J, the junction contained 11 bases not matched to a gene. CDR3 nucleotide sequence: TGCAGTGCTCCTAGGCCGACAGGGGGTTTCACAGATACGCAGTATTTT. It codes for CSAPRPTGGFTDTQYF.

This clonotype was counted only a few times. The CDR3 DNA sequence: TGTGCCATCAGTGAGTCGACTAGCGGGTCGTTTCAAGAGACCCAGTACTTC. It specifies CAISESTSGSFQETQYF. The chain combines TRBV10-3 with TRBJ2-5; 10 positions match TRBD2. V was clipped by 0 bases and J by 2 bases; unmatched bases: 6. This CDR3 has 17 amino acids. Per the germline V gene, CDR1 is ENHRY and CDR2 is SYGVKD.

This clonotype was counted between two and nine times. The chain links TRBV4-1 to TRBJ2-7, with D perhaps TRBD2 (7 bases). V lost 4 bases to trimming and J lost 7 bases, with 23 bases between them. From germline, CDR1 is MGHRA and CDR2 YSYEKL. This CDR3 contains 16 residues. The CDR3 coding sequence is TGCGCCAGCAGCCCCTCGGGGGCTAGCGGAGGGAGGGAGCAGTACTTC. It translates to CASSPSGASGGREQYF.

This chain links TRBV7-9 with TRBJ2-3; the match to TRBD1 covers 8 bases. The J segment lost 14 bases and the V segment lost 5 bases, leaving 15 bases of the junction unmatched. This CDR3 spans 14 amino acids. Germline loops: CDR1 SEHNR, CDR2 FQNEAQ (reference sequence). CDR3 sequence: CASSPGRGTGYAYF. The CDR3 region has the DNA TGTGCCAGCAGCCCCGGCCGGGGGACAGGATACGCGTATTTT.

This chain uses TRBV7-9 with TRBJ2-7; 9 bases match TRBD1. The CDR3 length is 15 residues. Trimming at V came to 6 bases and at J to 9 bases, leaving 15 bases not matched to a gene. Germline CDR1 is SEHNR and CDR2 is FQNEAQ (reference sequence). The CDR3 coding sequence is TGTGCCAGCAGTCGGCCACAGGGGGCCGGACTAGGGCAGTACTTC. Its translation: CASSRPQGAGLGQYF. The whole variable domain, remainder taken from reference TRBV7-9 and TRBJ2-7, is DTGVSQNPRHKITKRGQNVTFRCDPISEHNRLYWYRQTLGQGPEFLTYFQNEAQLEKSRLLSDRFSAERPKGSFSTLEIQRTEQGDSAMYLCASSRPQGAGLGQYFGPGTRLTVT.

The gene calls are TRBV6-5 and TRBJ2-4; tentative D call: TRBD1 (8 bases). V lost 4 bases to trimming and J lost 13 bases, with 17 bases between them. Germline-derived CDR1 and CDR2 are MNHEY and SVGAGI. The CDR3 extends over 13 amino acids. The CDR3 region is CASSFQGAGEQYF. In DNA form, the CDR3 reads TGTGCCAGCAGTTTCCAGGGGGCGGGAGAGCAGTACTTC.

This clonotype was detected only once. The chain links TRBV6-1 to TRBJ2-3; 10 nucleotides match TRBD2. This CDR3 is built from 15 residues. CDR1 is MNHNS and CDR2 is SASEGT in the germline V gene. Trimming took 4 bases from V and 14 from J; bases not matched to a gene: 15. DNA for the CDR3: TGTGCCAGCAGTGTTAGCGGGAGGACCGAAAGATACGCGTATTTT. This translates into CASSVSGRTERYAYF.

The rearrangement links TRBV7-2 to TRBJ2-1; D call uncertain. The CDR3 is made up of 15 amino acids. V was shortened by 3 bases and J by 0 bases, with 9 bases between the two germline ends. Germline CDR1 is SGHTA and CDR2 is FQGNSA. This chain's CDR3 is CASSLGTVSYNEQFF. The CDR3 DNA reads TGTGCCAGCAGCTTGGGTACGGTCTCCTACAATGAGCAGTTCTTC.

DNA of the CDR3: TGTGCCAGCAGAGCGGCGGGAGGAGACACCGGGGAGCTGTTTTTT. Amino acid sequence: CASRAAGGDTGELFF. This chain links TRBV4-2 with TRBJ2-2; 8 positions agree with TRBD2. The CDR3 has 15 residues. The trim removed 6 bases at V and 3 bases at J, leaving 6 bases unmatched. The germline V gene encodes CDR1 LGHNA and CDR2 YNFKEQ.

Written as DNA, the CDR3 is TGCAGCGTTGAGAGAGGAAGGGCTAACTATGGCTACACCTTC. Its translation: CSVERGRANYGYTF. The chain is built from TRBV29-1 and TRBJ1-2; unclear D gene. The length of the CDR3 is 14 residues. With 3 bases removed from V and 0 bases from J, the gap between germline ends came to 11 bases. From germline, CDR1 is SQVTM and CDR2 ANQGSEA.

The rearrangement uses TRBV20-1 and TRBJ2-1, with TRBD2 as a possible D gene (5 bases). V gave up 3 bases and J gave up 10 bases, with 10 bases separating them. CDR1 and CDR2 (germline): DFQATT, SNEGSKA (reference sequence). The CDR3 length is 11 residues. The CDR3 loop is CSARAKREQFF. The CDR3 nucleotides read TGCAGTGCTAGGGCTAAGCGGGAGCAGTTCTTC.

This clonotype was seen only a few times. The chain recombines TRBV5-1 with TRBJ2-7, with TRBD1 matching over 7 bases. This CDR3 region has 16 residues. The V gene's germline CDR1 is SGHRS and CDR2 YFSETQ. J was trimmed by 5 bases and V by 1 base; bases with no gene match: 12. CDR3 in amino acids: CASSLQPSTGFDEQYF. In DNA form, the CDR3 reads TGCGCCAGCAGCTTGCAACCTTCGACAGGGTTCGACGAGCAGTACTTC.

The rearrangement links TRBV20-1 to TRBJ1-2; 8 positions agree with TRBD1. J was trimmed by 3 bases and V by 2 bases; bases with no gene match: 2. Germline CDR1 is DFQATT and CDR2 is SNEGSKA (reference sequence). The CDR3 consists of 13 residues. The CDR3 bases are TGCAGTGCTAGACAGGACAGGGACTATGGCTACACCTTC. It encodes CSARQDRDYGYTF.

This clonotype was seen a handful of times. The chain uses TRBV20-1 and TRBJ2-5; D not certain. V dropped 3 bases and J dropped 2 bases, with 7 bases sitting between them. The germline V gene has CDR1 DFQATT and CDR2 SNEGSKA (reference sequence). This CDR3 has 12 residues. The DNA of the CDR3 is TGCAGTGCTAGTCCGTCACAAGAGACCCAGTACTTC. Protein product: CSASPSQETQYF.

This rearrangement joins TRBV12-3 or TRBV12-4 to TRBJ1-1; the D gene is possibly TRBD1 (5 bases). This CDR3 contains 16 residues. Trimming removed 5 bases from V and 0 bases from J, with 16 bases in between. CDR3 loop: CASSRPRDSVNTEAFF. The CDR3 nucleotides are TGTGCCAGCAGTCGACCCCGAGACAGCGTGAACACTGAAGCTTTCTTT.

V and J are TRBV9 and TRBJ2-5; D is possibly TRBD1 or TRBD2 (5 bases each). V was cut by 0 bases and J by 4 bases, with 19 bases left in between. CDR3 length: 17 residues. CDR1 SGDLS and CDR2 YYNGEE come from the germline V gene. CDR3 loop: CASSVGKGGQGRETQYF. The DNA for the CDR3 is TGTGCCAGCAGCGTAGGAAAGGGCGGGCAGGGAAGAGAGACCCAGTACTTC.

The rearrangement joins TRBV24-1 to TRBJ2-1, with D maybe TRBD2 (6 bases). CDR3 length equals 16 residues. V was clipped by 3 bases and J by 0 bases, with 11 bases between them. Germline CDR1 KGHDR, CDR2 SFDVKD. The CDR3 DNA reads TGTGCCACCAGTGATCCCGACGGGAGCTCCTACAATGAGCAGTTCTTC. Protein product: CATSDPDGSSYNEQFF.

The chain uses TRBV29-1 and TRBJ1-2; D is unclear. Germline loops: CDR1 SQVTM, CDR2 ANQGSEA. The CDR3 contains 14 residues. Trimming stripped 5 bases from V and 4 bases from J, with 17 bases between. CDR3 loop: CSVQPMRVGYGYTF. DNA for the CDR3: TGCAGCGTTCAGCCAATGAGGGTGGGCTATGGCTACACCTTC.